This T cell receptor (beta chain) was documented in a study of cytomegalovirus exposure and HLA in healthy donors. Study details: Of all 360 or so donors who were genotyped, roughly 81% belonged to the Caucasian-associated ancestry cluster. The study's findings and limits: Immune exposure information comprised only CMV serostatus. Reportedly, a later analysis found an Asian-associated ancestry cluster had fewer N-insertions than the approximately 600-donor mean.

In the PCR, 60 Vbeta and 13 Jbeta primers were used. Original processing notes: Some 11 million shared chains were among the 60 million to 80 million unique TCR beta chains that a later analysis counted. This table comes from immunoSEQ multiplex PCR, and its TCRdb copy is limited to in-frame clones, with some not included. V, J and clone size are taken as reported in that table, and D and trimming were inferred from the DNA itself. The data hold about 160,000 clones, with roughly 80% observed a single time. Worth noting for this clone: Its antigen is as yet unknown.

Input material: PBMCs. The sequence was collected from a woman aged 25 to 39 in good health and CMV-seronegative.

CDR3 residues: CSVEVWGDVYTF. DNA for the CDR3: TGCAGCGTTGAAGTCTGGGGAGATGTCTACACCTTC. The V gene is TRBV29-1, the J gene TRBJ1-2; no definite D call. The CDR3 loop spans 12 amino acids. Per the germline V gene, CDR1 is SQVTM and CDR2 is ANQGSEA. Trimming cost V 1 base and J 10 bases, with 13 bases left between them. Full variable domain (rest looked up from reference TRBV29-1 and TRBJ1-2): SAVISQKPSRDICQRGTSLTIQCQVDSQVTMMFWYRQQPGQSLTLIATANQGSEATYESGFVIDKFPISRPNLTFSTLTVSNMSPEDSSIYLCSVEVWGDVYTFGSGTRLTVV.